The T cell receptor beta chain described here comes from a study of hypomethylating agent response in myelodysplastic syndrome. Overall study context: About five patients were non-responders, while about six showed complete response or hematologic improvement.

The V gene end was trimmed by 6 bases and the J gene end by 3 bases; junction bases not matched to a gene: 4. The germline V gene encodes CDR1 MNHEY and CDR2 SVGAGI. CDR3 length: 13 residues. TCRdb's table, derived via immunoSEQ multiplex PCR, lists solely in-frame clones and lacks some. The data show around 11,000 clones, approximately 86% seen once. This chain joins TRBV6-5 and TRBJ2-7; 8 bases line up with TRBD1. The sequencing here drew on bone marrow, taken before or after starting hypomethylating agent treatment for myelodysplastic syndrome (not recorded which). The source is a human donor with myelodysplastic syndrome. The CDR3 nucleotides are TGTGCCAGCAGCCGGACAGGGAACTACGAGCAGTACTTC. This codes for CASSRTGNYEQYF.